Each of the 24 T cell receptor beta chains below was sequenced from the same sample in a study of shared clonotypes between healthy human individuals. This table comes from immunoSEQ multiplex PCR, and its TCRdb copy is limited to in-frame clones, with some not included. Seen here are roughly 2 million clones, 85% to 95% observed once, and the top ten hold roughly 0.13%. Specimen: naive CD4+ T cells sorted from blood. The subset denotes: CD45RA+ positively selected. The receptor source for this set is a man in his late teens or twenties in good health.

The chain employs TRBV6-1 and TRBJ1-5, with 7 bases that match TRBD1. The V gene end was trimmed by 6 bases and the J gene end by 7 bases; junction bases not matched to a gene: 6. The germline CDR1 and CDR2 sequences are MNHNS and SASEGT. The CDR3 is made up of 13 amino acids. CDR3 region: CASRETGFQPQHF. DNA for the CDR3: TGTGCCAGCAGAGAGACAGGGTTCCAGCCCCAGCATTTT.

This chain connects TRBV2 to TRBJ2-1, with TRBD1 matching over 8 bases. Germline V gene sequence: CDR1 SNHLY, CDR2 FYNNEI. This CDR3 contains 18 residues. V lost 4 bases and J lost 0; bases outside the gene matches: 11. The CDR3 loop is CASSVFVDGTGSYNEQFF. In nucleotides, the CDR3 is TGTGCCAGCAGTGTCTTTGTTGACGGGACAGGCTCCTACAATGAGCAGTTCTTC.

V gene TRBV4-1 combines with J gene TRBJ1-6; D not resolved. This CDR3 is built from 13 residues. V shed 5 bases and J shed 11 bases, with 13 bases lying between them. The germline CDR1 and CDR2 sequences are MGHRA and YSYEKL. The CDR3 sequence is CASSTPSFTPLHF. The CDR3 DNA follows: TGCGCCAGCAGCACCCCCTCATTTACACCCCTCCACTTT.

This clone appeared a single time. The sample contains more than one DNA sequence encoding this CDR3. The chain carries TRBV6-5 and TRBJ2-7, with 8 bases identical to TRBD1. V gave up 9 bases and J gave up 1 base; unmatched junction bases: 5. Germline assignment: CDR1 MNHEY and CDR2 SVGAGI. The CDR3 length is 13 residues. In nucleotides, the CDR3 is TGTGCCAGTGGACAGGGCGCGTCCTACGAGCAGTACTTC. Translating it yields CASGQGASYEQYF.

The J gene is TRBJ1-1, the V gene TRBV18; D gene ambiguous. CDR1 is KGHSH, CDR2 LQKENI, per germline. This CDR3 region has 14 residues. With 7 bases removed from V and 4 bases from J, the gap between germline ends came to 16 bases. In nucleotides, the CDR3 is TGTGCCAGCTACGACCGGCGGGGAGGCACTGAAGCTTTCTTT. Translating gives CASYDRRGGTEAFF.

The V and J genes are TRBV11-2 and TRBJ2-1; 10 bases map to TRBD2. The CDR3 covers 15 residues. J was trimmed by 4 bases and V by 4 bases; bases with no gene match: 4. CDR1 is SGHAT and CDR2 is FQNNGV in the germline V gene. In DNA form, the CDR3 reads TGTGCCAGCAGCTCCGGGACTAGCGTTTACAATGAGCAGTTCTTC. Its translation is CASSSGTSVYNEQFF. Based on the CDR3 plus reference TRBV11-2 and TRBJ2-1, the full variable domain is EAGVAQSPRYKIIEKRQSVAFWCNPISGHATLYWYQQILGQGPKLLIQFQNNGVVDDSQLPKDRFSAERLKGVDSTLKIQPAKLEDSAVYLCASSSGTSVYNEQFFGPGTRLTVL.

V gene TRBV4-2 combines with J gene TRBJ1-3, with D maybe TRBD1 (5 bases). The CDR3 extends over 17 amino acids. Germline CDR1 reads LGHNA; CDR2 reads YNFKEQ. Trimming took 0 bases from V and 1 from J, leaving 13 bases between them. This CDR3 reads CASSQEVGVLSGNTIYF. DNA of the CDR3: TGTGCCAGCAGCCAAGAAGTAGGGGTACTATCTGGAAACACCATATATTTT.

On this clone itself: Other DNA sequences in this specimen translate into the identical CDR3. The chain links TRBV7-2 to TRBJ2-7, with D possibly matching TRBD2 (5 bases). CDR1 and CDR2 (germline): SGHTA, FQGNSA. Trimming pared 5 bases from V and 0 bases from J, leaving 5 bases between. This CDR3 comprises 12 residues. CDR3 bases: TGTGCCAGCAGCGGAGGCTCCTACGAGCAGTACTTC. Protein product: CASSGGSYEQYF. Drawing the rest from reference TRBV7-2 and TRBJ2-7, the complete variable domain is GAGVSQSPSNKVTEKGKDVELRCDPISGHTALYWYRQSLGQGLEFLIYFQGNSAPDKSGLPSDRFSAERTGGSVSTLTIQRTQQEDSAVYLCASSGGSYEQYFGPGTRLTVT.

The genes are TRBV7-6 and TRBJ1-3; no reliable D call. With 3 bases removed from V and 0 bases from J, the gap between germline ends came to 12 bases. The CDR3 loop spans 16 amino acids. Germline V gives CDR1 SGHVS, CDR2 FNYEAQ. CDR3 in amino acids: CASSLGPPVSGNTIYF. CDR3 coding DNA: TGTGCCAGCAGCTTGGGTCCCCCCGTCTCTGGAAACACCATATATTTT.

This clone was seen a single time. The chain joins TRBV10-3 to TRBJ2-7; TRBD1 or TRBD2 may be the D gene (6 bases each). Trimming stripped 10 bases from V and 3 bases from J, with 10 bases between. Germline V gives CDR1 ENHRY, CDR2 SYGVKD. The CDR3 runs 11 residues. CDR3 residues: CATGDNYEQYF. CDR3 sequence (DNA): TGTGCCACGGGGGACAACTACGAGCAGTACTTC.

This clone was observed a single time. This rearrangement joins TRBV6-5 to TRBJ2-5; maybe TRBD2 (6 bases). Trimming took 7 bases from V and 7 from J, leaving 19 bases between them. Germline CDR1 MNHEY, CDR2 SVGAGI. This CDR3 has 14 residues. CDR3 in amino acids: CASTPGGIRVTQYF. The CDR3, as DNA: TGTGCCAGCACCCCAGGAGGGATCCGGGTGACCCAGTACTTC.

The rearrangement uses TRBV10-3 and TRBJ1-3; TRBD1 might be the D (5 bases). From germline, CDR1 is ENHRY and CDR2 SYGVKD. V lost 4 bases to trimming and J lost 4 bases, with 5 bases between them. The CDR3 extends over 12 amino acids. The CDR3 DNA follows: TGTGCCATCAGTGGACAGGGAAACACCATATATTTT. Amino acids: CAISGQGNTIYF.

The V call is TRBV10-1, the J call TRBJ2-1; D is unclear. Germline V gene data show CDR1 as WNHNN and CDR2 as SYGVQD (reference sequence). CDR3 size: 15 residues. V was shortened by 3 bases and J by 0 bases, with 9 bases between the two germline ends. The CDR3 is CASSELGSSYNEQFF. The CDR3 bases are TGCGCCAGCAGTGAATTAGGAAGCTCCTACAATGAGCAGTTCTTC.

The chain links TRBV19 to TRBJ2-7, with TRBD2 identical over 15 bases. J was trimmed by 5 bases and V by 6 bases; bases with no gene match: 5. This CDR3 has 15 amino acids. Germline V lookup: CDR1 LNHDA, CDR2 SQIVND (reference sequence). The DNA for the CDR3 is TGTGCCAGTAGCCCCGGGACTAGCGGGAGGAACGAGCAGTACTTC. It yields the protein CASSPGTSGRNEQYF.

The chain uses TRBV18 and TRBJ2-7, with 8 bases fitting TRBD1. Germline V gene lookup returns CDR1 KGHSH and CDR2 LQKENI. The V and J ends lost 5 bases and 3 bases, in that order; junction bases with no gene match: 6. This CDR3 has 14 amino acids. CDR3 bases: TGTGCCAGCTCATCACAGGGGGGCAGCTACGAGCAGTACTTC. Translation gives CASSSQGGSYEQYF.

V is TRBV29-1 and J is TRBJ2-1; D gene unclear. There are 13 residues in the CDR3. The germline V gene has CDR1 SQVTM and CDR2 ANQGSEA. The V and J ends lost 5 bases and 0 bases respectively, with 8 bases between them. The CDR3 DNA follows: TGCAGCGTTCACACAAGCTCCTACAATGAGCAGTTCTTC. This sequence encodes CSVHTSSYNEQFF.

The CDR3 here is CASSSRDTNQPQHF. The CDR3 region has the DNA TGTGCCAGCAGCTCTCGGGACACCAATCAGCCCCAGCATTTT. This chain links TRBV5-6 with TRBJ1-5, with D tentatively TRBD1 (6 bases). Germline assignment: CDR1 SGHDT and CDR2 YYEEEE. The CDR3 has 14 amino acids. Trimming removed 3 bases at V and 3 bases at J, with 10 bases between. The variable domain in full, completed from reference TRBV5-6 and TRBJ1-5, reads DAGVTQSPTHLIKTRGQQVTLRCSPKSGHDTVSWYQQALGQGPQFIFQYYEEEERQRGNFPDRFSGHQFPNYSSELNVNALLLGDSALYLCASSSRDTNQPQHFGDGTRLSIL.

The chain combines TRBV18 with TRBJ1-6, with 10 positions matching TRBD1. Germline values: CDR1 KGHSH, CDR2 LQKENI. V was pared by 4 bases and J by 10 bases, with 7 bases of the junction left unmatched. The CDR3 spans 15 residues. The CDR3 spells CASSLRTGGDSPLHF. CDR3 sequence (DNA): TGTGCCAGCTCACTAAGGACAGGGGGAGACTCACCCCTCCACTTT.

A remark on this clone: A much larger clone differs by one base, so this may be a read error. V usage is TRBV29-1 and J usage is TRBJ2-6, with D unclear. This CDR3 has 13 amino acids. From germline, CDR1 is SQVTM and CDR2 ANQGSEA. V was trimmed by 2 bases and J by 2 bases, leaving 4 bases between them. The CDR3 DNA is TGCAGCGTTGAATGCGCTGGGGCCAACGTCCTGACTTTC. Translated: CSVECAGANVLTF.

This chain uses TRBV10-2 with TRBJ2-7; 11 nucleotides agree with TRBD1. Per the germline V gene, CDR1 is WSHSY and CDR2 is SAAADI. V shed 6 bases, J shed 6 bases, and the junction held 10 bases outside the gene matches. The CDR3 consists of 15 residues. The CDR3 bases are TGCGCCAGCAGAACCTCAGGGACAGGGGGGCGCGAGCAGTACTTC. Translation gives CASRTSGTGGREQYF.

V is TRBV6-5 and J is TRBJ2-2; D is ambiguous. Deletions cut 0 bases from V and 4 bases from J, with 9 bases between. The germline V gene has CDR1 MNHEY and CDR2 SVGAGI. The length of the CDR3 is 15 residues. The CDR3 DNA sequence: TGTGCCAGCAGTTACTCGAATGGGCCCACCGGGGAGCTGTTTTTT. It specifies CASSYSNGPTGELFF.

This chain uses TRBV28 with TRBJ1-5; 7 bases fit TRBD1. V trimming: 4 bases; J trimming: 2 bases; junction bases outside the gene matches: 5. Germline V lookup: CDR1 MDHEN, CDR2 SYDVKM. CDR3 length: 15 amino acids. CDR3 loop: CASSSDRPGNQPQHF. In nucleotides, the CDR3 is TGTGCCAGCAGTTCGGACAGGCCGGGCAATCAGCCCCAGCATTTT.

This chain connects TRBV10-1 to TRBJ2-7, with D perhaps matching TRBD1 (6 bases). Trimming took 4 bases from V and 6 from J, leaving 13 bases between them. Looked up from germline, CDR1 is WNHNN and CDR2 is SYGVQD (reference sequence). CDR3 length equals 13 residues. CDR3 coding DNA: TGCGCCAGCAGTGGTCAGGGGAATGGCGAGCAGTACTTC. Its translation is CASSGQGNGEQYF.

Details on this clone: The sample holds other DNA sequences that translate to the same CDR3. The chain couples TRBV18 to TRBJ1-6, with a tentative D call TRBD1 (5 bases). Germline CDR1 and CDR2: KGHSH and LQKENI. The CDR3 contains 14 residues. Between the trimmed V and J ends, which lost 6 bases and 1 base, there was a span of 7 bases. The CDR3, as DNA: TGTGCCAGCTCCGGGGGATCCTATAATTCACCCCTCCACTTT. Residues: CASSGGSYNSPLHF.